Below, one T cell receptor (beta chain) is given with its context. This sample was taken from a study of blood T cell repertoires in COVID-19. Per the study methods: By means of reference gene primer amplification, nucleated cell counts were estimated. Clones were read by immunoSEQ multiplex PCR, and TCRdb kept only the in-frame ones, dropping some. Clone size and the V and J calls come from that table; the DNA yielded D and trimming. Of about 290,000 clones listed, over 85% are singletons. This CDR3 has 15 residues. The V gene's germline CDR1 is LGHDT and CDR2 YNNKEL (reference sequence). The ends lost 7 bases at V and 9 bases at J; junction bases unmatched: 13.

Sequencing was performed on peripheral blood. This chain joins TRBV3-1 (or the pseudogene TRBV3-2) and TRBJ2-1; 9 bases agree with TRBD1. This sequence originates from a woman aged 25-40 years with COVID-19, enrolled during active disease. This chain's CDR3 is CASNAGTGFDGEQFF. Here the CDR3 DNA reads TGTGCCAGCAACGCCGGGACAGGGTTTGATGGTGAGCAGTTCTTC.